This TCR beta chain was profiled in a study of CD8+ T cells in alopecia areata. At the level of the study: The study gave treated patients oral tofacitinib at 5 to 10 mg twice daily.

Trimming removed 7 bases from V and 6 bases from J, with 10 bases in between. Germline V gene lookup returns CDR1 MNHEY and CDR2 SVGAGI. The CDR3 contains 12 residues. Sequencing templates came from extracted RNA that was reverse transcribed into cDNA. The table came from immunoSEQ multiplex PCR; TCRdb's copy has only in-frame clones and leaves some out. There are 100,000 to 150,000 clones in the sample; about 57% occur only once, and less than 5.5% lies in the top ten. Sequences were derived from CD4+ T cells sorted from blood, sampled at week 0. The TCR comes from a human donor with alopecia areata. The genes are TRBV6-5 and TRBJ2-1; D gene unclear. The CDR3 loop is CASNDPSNEQFF. As DNA, the CDR3 is TGTGCCAGCAACGACCCCTCCAATGAGCAGTTCTTC.